This T cell receptor (beta chain) comes out of a study of regulatory T cells in long-lasting Graves disease. This clonotype turned up a few times. As to time point: newly diagnosed GD, antithyroid drugs for less than 3 months. The authors made the TCR library using RNA they extracted from PBMCs. The authors built TCR beta libraries using iRepertoire HTBI primers and Arm-PCR of CDR3 regions. In TCRdb, the multiplex PCR reads were re-called with MiXCR into one record per CDR3 protein. The data show some 600,000 distinct CDR3 sequences, with approximately 16% seen just once and 12% held by the top ten. The same sample was also studied in work on T cells in Graves' hyperthyroidism and ophthalmopathy.

This material consisted of peripheral blood mononuclear cells (PBMCs), taken at new diagnosis, from a patient treated with antithyroid drugs. The source of this sequence is a man aged 18 to 35 with Graves disease.

This chain's CDR3 is CASSVVQDTGELFF. The DNA for the CDR3 is TGTGCCAGCAGCGTGGTCCAAGACACCGGGGAGCTGTTTTTT. This sequence joins TRBV7-8 and TRBJ2-2; the D is unclear. V was cut by 5 bases and J by 3 bases, with 10 bases left in between. Germline loops: CDR1 SGHVS, CDR2 FQNEAQ. The CDR3 extends over 14 amino acids.